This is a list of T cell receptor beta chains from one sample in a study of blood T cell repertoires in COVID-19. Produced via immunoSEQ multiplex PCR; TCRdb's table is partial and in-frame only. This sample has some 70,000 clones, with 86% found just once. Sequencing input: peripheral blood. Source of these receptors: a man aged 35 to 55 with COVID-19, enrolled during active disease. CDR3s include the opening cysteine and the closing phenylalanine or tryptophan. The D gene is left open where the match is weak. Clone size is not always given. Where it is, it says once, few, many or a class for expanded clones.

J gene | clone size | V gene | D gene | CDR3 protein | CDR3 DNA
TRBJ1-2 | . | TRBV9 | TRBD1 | CASSAGGTVYGYTF | TGTGCCAGCAGCGCAGGGGGCACAGTTTATGGCTACACCTTC
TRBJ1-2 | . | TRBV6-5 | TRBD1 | CASSYSGQGYYGYTF | TGTGCCAGCAGTTACTCGGGACAGGGCTACTATGGCTACACCTTC
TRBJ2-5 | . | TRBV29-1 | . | CSVEVPGETQYF | TGCAGCGTTGAAGTTCCCGGAGAGACCCAGTACTTC
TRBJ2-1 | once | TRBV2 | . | CASSGDGGADNEQFF | TGTGCCAGCAGTGGGGACGGGGGAGCCGACAATGAGCAGTTCTTC
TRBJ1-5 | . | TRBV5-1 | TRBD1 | CASSRQGDQPQHF | TGCGCCAGCTCCCGTCAGGGGGATCAGCCCCAGCATTTT
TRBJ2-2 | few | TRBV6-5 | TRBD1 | CATRSTGWYTGELFF | TGTGCCACCCGATCGACAGGGTGGTACACCGGGGAGCTGTTTTTT
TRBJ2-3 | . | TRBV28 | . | CATRGADTQYF | TGTGCCACCCGAGGCGCGGATACGCAGTATTTT
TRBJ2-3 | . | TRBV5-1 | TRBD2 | CASRPWGFSGSTDTQYF | TGCGCCAGCAGGCCCTGGGGGTTTAGCGGGAGCACAGATACGCAGTATTTT
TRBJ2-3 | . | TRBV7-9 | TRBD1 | CASSPPRGGGRTDTQYF | TGTGCCAGCAGCCCCCCGAGAGGGGGCGGGCGCACAGATACGCAGTATTTT
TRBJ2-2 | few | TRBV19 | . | CASTDYNGELFF | TGTGCCAGTACGGACTATAATGGGGAGCTGTTTTTT
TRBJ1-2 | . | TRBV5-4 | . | CASSEWGNRVNYGYTF | TGTGCCAGCAGCGAATGGGGAAACAGGGTTAACTATGGCTACACCTTC
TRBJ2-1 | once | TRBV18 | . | CASSPKYNEQFF | TGTGCCAGCTCACCCAAATACAATGAGCAGTTCTTC
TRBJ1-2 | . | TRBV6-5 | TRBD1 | CASSYDGTANYGYTF | TGTGCCAGCAGTTACGATGGGACAGCTAACTATGGCTACACCTTC
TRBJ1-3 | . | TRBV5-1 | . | CASSLNLGTLSGNTIYF | TGCGCCAGCAGCTTGAATTTGGGCACCCTCTCTGGAAACACCATATATTTT
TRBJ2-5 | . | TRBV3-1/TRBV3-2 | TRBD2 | CASSHPRTSLKETQYF | TGTGCCAGCAGCCACCCTCGGACTAGCCTCAAAGAGACCCAGTACTTC
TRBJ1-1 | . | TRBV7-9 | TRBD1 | CASSRDRAQRAFF | TGTGCCAGCAGTCGGGACAGGGCCCAGCGAGCTTTCTTT
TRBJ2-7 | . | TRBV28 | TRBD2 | CASSLWGTSGSYEQYF | TGTGCCAGCAGTTTATGGGGGACTAGCGGATCCTACGAGCAGTACTTC
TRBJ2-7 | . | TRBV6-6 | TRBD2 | CASKEAGLYEQYF | TGTGCCAGCAAAGAAGCGGGGCTCTACGAGCAGTACTTC
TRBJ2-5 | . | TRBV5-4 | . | CASSLTGPNQETQYF | TGTGCCAGCAGCTTGACAGGGCCAAACCAAGAGACCCAGTACTTC
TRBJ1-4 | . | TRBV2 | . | CASSSGTGPEKLFF | TGTGCCAGCAGTTCCGGCACAGGGCCTGAAAAACTGTTTTTT
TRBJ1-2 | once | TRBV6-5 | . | CASSYDRSQSPYGYTF | TGTGCCAGCAGTTACGACAGGTCCCAGTCCCCATATGGCTACACCTTC
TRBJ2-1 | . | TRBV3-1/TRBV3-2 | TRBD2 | CASSIGTSGVRSSYNEQFF | TGTGCCAGCAGCATCGGGACTAGCGGGGTTAGAAGCTCCTACAATGAGCAGTTCTTC
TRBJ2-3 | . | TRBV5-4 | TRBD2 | CASSAGTSGGARDTQYF | TGTGCCAGCAGCGCAGGGACTAGCGGGGGGGCTAGAGATACGCAGTATTTT
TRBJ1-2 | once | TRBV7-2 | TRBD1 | CASSTQPGQGYGYTF | TGTGCCAGCAGTACCCAACCGGGACAGGGTTACGGCTACACCTTC
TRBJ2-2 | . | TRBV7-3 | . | CASSLWPAGELFF | TGTGCCAGCAGCTTATGGCCAGCCGGGGAGCTGTTTTTT
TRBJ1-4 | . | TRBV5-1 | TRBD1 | CASSSGQGHEKLFF | TGCGCCAGCAGCTCTGGACAGGGTCATGAAAAACTGTTTTTT
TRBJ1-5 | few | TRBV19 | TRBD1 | CATEDGTGILPQHF | TGTGCCACCGAAGATGGGACAGGGATTTTGCCCCAGCATTTT
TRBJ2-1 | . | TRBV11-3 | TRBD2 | CASSLAGSLAGYNEQFF | TGTGCCAGCAGCTTAGCGGGGAGCCTAGCGGGGTACAATGAGCAGTTCTTC
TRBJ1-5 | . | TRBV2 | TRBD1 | CASSGTGGSQPQHF | TGTGCCAGCAGCGGGACAGGGGGTAGTCAGCCCCAGCATTTT
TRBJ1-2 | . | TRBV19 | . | CASSRGSLNYGYTF | TGTGCCAGTAGTAGGGGCAGTCTAAACTATGGCTACACCTTC
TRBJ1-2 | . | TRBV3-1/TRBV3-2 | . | CASSQEWGVTF | TGTGCCAGCAGCCAAGAATGGGGGGTTACCTTC
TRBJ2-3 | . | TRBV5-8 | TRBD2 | CASSLGSAGGQTDTQYF | TGTGCCAGCAGCTTGGGAAGTGCGGGGGGCCAGACAGATACGCAGTATTTT
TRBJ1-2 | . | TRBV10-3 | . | CAISEQHYGYTF | TGTGCCATCAGTGAACAGCACTATGGCTACACCTTC
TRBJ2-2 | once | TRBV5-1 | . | CASSLGQAYTGELFF | TGCGCCAGCAGCTTGGGGCAGGCCTACACCGGGGAGCTGTTTTTT
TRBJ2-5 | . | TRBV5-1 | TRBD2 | CASSYGLAGGSVETQYF | TGCGCCAGCAGCTACGGACTAGCGGGGGGCTCGGTGGAGACCCAGTACTTC
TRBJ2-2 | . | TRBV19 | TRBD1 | CASSIGVIRTGNTGELFF | TGTGCCAGTAGTATTGGGGTGATTAGGACAGGGAACACCGGGGAGCTGTTTTTT
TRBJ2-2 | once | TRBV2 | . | CASSLRGNTGELFF | TGTGCCAGCAGTTTAAGAGGGAACACCGGGGAGCTGTTTTTT